Listed below are T cell receptor beta chains from one sample, sequenced in a study of CD8+ T cells in alopecia areata. Profiling relied on immunoSEQ multiplex PCR, and the TCRdb table lists in-frame clones only, not all of them. The repertoire includes approximately 220,000 clones, about two fifths of them detected once, and roughly 0.5% sits in the top ten. Sample: CD4+ T cells sorted from blood, taken at week 34, from a patient treated with tofacitinib. The receptors were sampled from a human donor with alopecia areata. The CDR3 runs from the conserved cysteine through the conserved F or W. Each record gives: D gene, J gene, V gene, CDR3 length, clone size, CDR3 DNA, CDR3 protein. A D gene is named only where the DNA matches it firmly. Expanded clones get a size class; other rows say once, few or many, or leave the size out.

. | TRBJ1-2 | TRBV6-5 | 11 | . | TGTGCCAGCAGTTCCCTCGGTGGCTACACCTTC | CASSSLGGYTF
TRBD2 | TRBJ2-3 | TRBV5-6 | 15 | few | TGTGCCAGCAGCCGCAGGACTAGCGGCACAGATACGCAGTATTTT | CASSRRTSGTDTQYF
. | TRBJ2-2 | TRBV7-2 | 13 | many | TGTGCCAGCAGCTATAGCGCGGGCGGGGAGCTGTTTTTT | CASSYSAGGELFF
. | TRBJ2-5 | TRBV7-9 | 13 | few | TGTGCCAGCAGCGCCCCAGGGAGAGAGACCCAGTACTTC | CASSAPGRETQYF
. | TRBJ1-1 | TRBV14 | 14 | many | TGTGCCAGCAGCCGTCTGGGGGTGAACACTGAAGCTTTCTTT | CASSRLGVNTEAFF
TRBD1 | TRBJ1-1 | TRBV5-4 | 16 | once | TGTGCCAGCAGCCCACGTGGGCCAGACAGGGTTGCTGAAGCTTTCTTT | CASSPRGPDRVAEAFF
. | TRBJ1-1 | TRBV18 | 15 | . | TGTGCCAGCTCACCGGACAGCGCGATGAACACTGAAGCTTTCTTT | CASSPDSAMNTEAFF
. | TRBJ1-2 | TRBV7-2 | 14 | . | TGTGCCAGCAGCTTAGGCCAGCCCGAACATGGCTACACCTTC | CASSLGQPEHGYTF
. | TRBJ2-5 | TRBV30 | 16 | . | TGTGCCTGGAGCTCAGGGAGGTTAGCGAATGGAGGGACCCAGTACTTC | CAWSSGRLANGGTQYF
. | TRBJ1-1 | TRBV11-2 | 13 | . | TGTGCCAGCGGGCCTTTGAGGGACACTGAAGCTTTCTTT | CASGPLRDTEAFF
. | TRBJ2-2 | TRBV6-1 | 15 | . | TGTGCCAGCAGAAGAGGGGGGGTGCCCACCGGGGAGCTGTTTTTT | CASRRGGVPTGELFF
TRBD1 | TRBJ1-4 | TRBV7-9 | 15 | few | TGTGCCAGCAGCTTGGAACTAACAGGGGCCGAAAAACTGTTTTTT | CASSLELTGAEKLFF
TRBD1 | TRBJ2-3 | TRBV7-9 | 16 | . | TGTGCCAGCAGCCCCGGGACAGGGGCGACCACAGATACGCAGTATTTT | CASSPGTGATTDTQYF
. | TRBJ2-7 | TRBV11-2 | 12 | . | TGTGCCAGCAGCTTCGACACCTACGAGCAGTACTTC | CASSFDTYEQYF
TRBD1 | TRBJ1-1 | TRBV5-1 | 15 | . | TGCGCCAGCAGCTTGGCCGGGACAGGGGGCACTGAAGCTTTCTTT | CASSLAGTGGTEAFF
TRBD1 | TRBJ1-2 | TRBV2 | 13 | . | TGTGCCAGCAGGAAAGACAGGGCGGATGGCTACACCTTC | CASRKDRADGYTF
. | TRBJ1-5 | TRBV30 | 13 | . | TGTGCCTGGAGTGTTGAAGGGGCTCAGCCCCAGCATTTT | CAWSVEGAQPQHF
. | TRBJ1-4 | TRBV29-1 | 14 | few | TGCAGCGTTAGGGTCCATCCGGGGTATGAAAAACTGTTTTTT | CSVRVHPGYEKLFF
. | TRBJ2-1 | TRBV6-5 | 14 | . | TGTGCCAGCTCCCGGACGGAGGTTTACAATGAGCAGTTCTTC | CASSRTEVYNEQFF
. | TRBJ1-1 | TRBV6-5 | 13 | . | TGTGCCAGCAGGCCAGGTAGTTCCCCTGAAGCTTTCTTT | CASRPGSSPEAFF
. | TRBJ2-2 | TRBV7-3 | 13 | . | TGTGCCAGCAGCTTAACTGTGGGCGGGGAGCTGTTTTTT | CASSLTVGGELFF
TRBD1 | TRBJ2-7 | TRBV7-2 | 16 | few | TGTGCCAGCAGCTTAGCGGCGGGACAGGGGATCTACGAGCAGTACTTC | CASSLAAGQGIYEQYF
TRBD1 | TRBJ1-2 | TRBV7-9 | 13 | once | TGTGCCAGCAGCTTGACAGGGGTCAGTGGCTACACCTTC | CASSLTGVSGYTF
. | TRBJ2-1 | TRBV25-1 | 14 | few | TGTGCCAGCAGTCCGACCCTGTTGAGCAATGAGCAGTTCTTC | CASSPTLLSNEQFF
. | TRBJ2-7 | TRBV6-1 | 11 | few | TGTGCCAGCAGTGACAACTACGAGCAGTACTTC | CASSDNYEQYF
. | TRBJ1-5 | TRBV10-3 | 12 | . | TGTGCCATCAGTACCGGGACACGGCCCCAGCATTTT | CAISTGTRPQHF
. | TRBJ2-7 | TRBV30 | 13 | few | TGTGCCTGGAGTCGGGGGTTCTCCTACGAGCAGTACTTC | CAWSRGFSYEQYF
. | TRBJ2-5 | TRBV5-1 | 13 | few | TGCGCCAGCAGCTTTACCCCAGGGGAGACCCAGTACTTC | CASSFTPGETQYF
TRBD1 | TRBJ1-2 | TRBV5-1 | 13 | few | TGCGCCAGCGGACAGGGACAAAACTATGGCTACACCTTC | CASGQGQNYGYTF
TRBD1 | TRBJ2-3 | TRBV2 | 15 | few | TGTGCCAGCAGTGTAACGACAGGGGGCACAGATACGCAGTATTTT | CASSVTTGGTDTQYF
. | TRBJ2-1 | TRBV30 | 14 | . | TGTGCCTGGCTCCTCAGGGGACCATACAATGAGCAGTTCTTC | CAWLLRGPYNEQFF
TRBD1 | TRBJ2-4 | TRBV5-6 | 14 | . | TGTGCCAGCAGCTCTCGACAGGGCAACGGCATTCAGTACTTC | CASSSRQGNGIQYF
. | TRBJ2-5 | TRBV5-1 | 15 | . | TGCGCCAGCAGCTTGGCCACGGGTCTTTTAGAGACCCAGTACTTC | CASSLATGLLETQYF
. | TRBJ1-1 | TRBV6-5 | 15 | . | TGTGCCAGCAGTTACTCGTTCCAGGCCCAAAATGAAGCTTTCTTT | CASSYSFQAQNEAFF
. | TRBJ2-1 | TRBV7-3 | 14 | few | TGTGCCAGCAGCTTAGTTCCTGCGCCCGCTGAGCAGTTCTTC | CASSLVPAPAEQFF
. | TRBJ2-1 | TRBV19 | 15 | few | TGTGCCAGTAGTATCTCGGAGGGTATCCACAATGAGCAGTTCTTC | CASSISEGIHNEQFF
TRBD1 | TRBJ1-1 | TRBV6-5 | 15 | . | TGTGCCAGCCGATCATTGGGACAGCCGAACACTGAAGCTTTCTTT | CASRSLGQPNTEAFF
. | TRBJ1-1 | TRBV6-5 | 13 | . | TGTGCCAGCAGTGAAGACTGGGGCACTGAAGCTTTCTTT | CASSEDWGTEAFF
. | TRBJ1-1 | TRBV9 | 15 | few | TGTGCCAGCAGCGTAGGAAGGGCAATGACCACTGAAGCTTTCTTT | CASSVGRAMTTEAFF
TRBD2 | TRBJ2-1 | TRBV4-2 | 16 | . | TGTGCCAGCAGCCAGTTGGGCCAGCGGGAAAACAATGAGCAGTTCTTC | CASSQLGQRENNEQFF